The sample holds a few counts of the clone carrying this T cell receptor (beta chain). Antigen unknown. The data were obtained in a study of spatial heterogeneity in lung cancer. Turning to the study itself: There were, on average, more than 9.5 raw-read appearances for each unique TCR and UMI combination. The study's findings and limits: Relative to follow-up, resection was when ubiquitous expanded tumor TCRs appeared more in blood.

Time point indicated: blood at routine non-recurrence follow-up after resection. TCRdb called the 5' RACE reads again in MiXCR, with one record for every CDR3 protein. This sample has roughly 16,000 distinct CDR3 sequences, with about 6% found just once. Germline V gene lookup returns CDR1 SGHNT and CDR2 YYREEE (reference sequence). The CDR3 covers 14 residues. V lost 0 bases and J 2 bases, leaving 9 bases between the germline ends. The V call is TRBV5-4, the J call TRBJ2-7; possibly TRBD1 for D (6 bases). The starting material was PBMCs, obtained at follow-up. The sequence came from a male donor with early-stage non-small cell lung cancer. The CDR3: CASSLAGAPYEQYF. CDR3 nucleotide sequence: TGTGCCAGCAGCTTGGCAGGGGCCCCCTACGAGCAGTACTTC.